The present entry profiles one T cell receptor (beta chain) with its context. Its antigen is as yet unknown. This CDR3 is 15 amino acids long. V shed 7 bases, J shed 0 bases, and the junction held 4 bases outside the gene matches. Germline V gives CDR1 MNHEY, CDR2 SMNVEV (reference sequence). The method was immunoSEQ multiplex PCR; TCRdb's version includes in-frame clones alone and lacks a portion of them. The sample consists of around 120,000 clones, roughly nine tenths of them appearing once. This record belongs to a study of OX40 agonist ivuxolimab in advanced cancers. Study-wide background: Ivuxolimab, an antibody acting as an agonist of OX40 (CD134), was used to treat patients. Participants averaged about 66 years of age (range about 23 to 80) and were under 90% male.

The cohort excluded patients with autoimmune disease history or systemic immunosuppression. Findings and caveats of the study: CD4+ and CD8+ blood T cells expanded clonally by week 6 at 0.1 to 3.0 mg/kg.

V is TRBV27 and J is TRBJ2-3, with 10 bases aligning to TRBD2. This clonotype was obtained from an adult with an advanced solid tumor such as melanoma, head and neck, liver or kidney cancer. This material consisted of CD4+ or CD8+ T cells sorted from blood, taken in a trial of the OX40 agonist ivuxolimab. In DNA, the CDR3 is TGTGCCAGCAAATTAGCGGGGGGTAGCACAGATACGCAGTATTTT. Translated, it gives CASKLAGGSTDTQYF.